A selection of T cell receptor beta chains follows, all from one sample in a study of blood T cell repertoires in COVID-19. Produced via immunoSEQ multiplex PCR; TCRdb's table is partial and in-frame only. Of about 120,000 clones listed, over 80% are singletons. Material: peripheral blood. These receptors all stem from an older woman with acute or convalescent COVID-19. Both conserved end residues are part of each CDR3. A D gene is named only where the DNA matches it firmly.

j_call v_call d_call cdr3_aa cdr3_nt
TRBJ2-1 TRBV10-3 TRBD1 CATSRDRGQNNEQFF TGTGCCACCAGCCGAGACAGGGGGCAAAACAATGAGCAGTTCTTC
TRBJ1-4 TRBV18 . CASSPRGGEANEKLFF TGTGCCAGCTCACCACGCGGGGGGGAAGCAAATGAAAAACTGTTTTTT
TRBJ2-5 TRBV28 . CARNRRTAGETQYF TGTGCCAGAAACCGCCGGACAGCTGGAGAGACCCAGTACTTC
TRBJ1-1 TRBV4-2 . CASSQDRVAMGGTEAFF TGTGCCAGCAGCCAAGATCGAGTGGCGATGGGGGGCACTGAAGCTTTCTTT
TRBJ1-1 TRBV9 . CASSQPGGEAFF TGTGCCAGCAGCCAACCGGGGGGTGAAGCTTTCTTT
TRBJ2-6 TRBV19 TRBD1 CASSMDRAGANVLTF TGTGCCAGTAGTATGGACAGGGCTGGGGCCAACGTCCTGACTTTC
TRBJ1-2 TRBV28 . CASGFYGGYTF TGTGCCAGCGGGTTCTACGGGGGCTACACCTTC
TRBJ1-4 TRBV30 . CAWSPGTTNEKLFF TGTGCCTGGAGTCCGGGGACAACTAATGAAAAACTGTTTTTT
TRBJ1-5 TRBV19 TRBD1 CASSSSRDRKYSNQPQHF TGTGCCAGTAGTTCCTCCCGGGACAGAAAGTATAGCAATCAGCCCCAGCATTTT
TRBJ2-3 TRBV11-2 . CASSVLVGSDTQYF TGTGCCAGCAGCGTCTTGGTCGGGTCAGATACGCAGTATTTT
TRBJ2-1 TRBV28 TRBD1 CASSLTAGGAYNEQFF TGTGCCAGCAGCCTTACGGCAGGGGGCGCCTACAATGAGCAGTTCTTC
TRBJ1-5 TRBV30 . CAAGENQPQHF TGTGCCGCAGGGGAAAATCAGCCCCAGCATTTT
TRBJ1-4 TRBV6-5 TRBD1 CASQVDRVHEKLFF TGTGCCAGCCAGGTGGACAGGGTTCATGAAAAACTGTTTTTT
TRBJ2-7 TRBV28 TRBD1 CASSFLDRGTEQYF TGTGCCAGCAGTTTTCTGGACAGGGGTACCGAGCAGTACTTC
TRBJ2-6 TRBV19 TRBD1 CASMGQGSGANVLTF TGTGCCAGTATGGGACAGGGATCTGGGGCCAACGTCCTGACTTTC
TRBJ1-3 TRBV2 . CASSYGRTGNTIYF TGTGCCAGCAGTTACGGGAGGACAGGAAACACCATATATTTT
TRBJ1-1 TRBV5-1 . CASSLLQSNTEAFF TGCGCCAGCAGCTTGCTCCAGTCGAACACTGAAGCTTTCTTT
TRBJ2-5 TRBV6-5 . CASSPRAQGETQYF TGTGCCAGCAGCCCGAGGGCCCAAGGAGAGACCCAGTACTTC
TRBJ2-3 TRBV11-1 . CASSLNPPGSTDTQYF TGTGCCAGCAGCTTAAACCCCCCAGGGAGCACAGATACGCAGTATTTT
TRBJ1-2 TRBV19 TRBD1 CASSTTQGGGYTF TGTGCCAGTAGTACAACCCAGGGGGGTGGCTACACCTTC